A selection of T cell receptor beta chains follows, all from one sample in a study of OX40 agonist ivuxolimab in advanced cancers. Data came from immunoSEQ multiplex PCR; TCRdb stores just in-frame clones and leaves some out. The table includes about 17,000 clones, around three quarters detected once. The sample was CD4+ or CD8+ T cells sorted from blood, taken in a trial of the OX40 agonist ivuxolimab. The origin of the receptors is an adult with an advanced solid tumor such as melanoma, head and neck, liver or kidney cancer. The conserved cysteine and the conserved F or W are not part of the CDR3 here.

v_call	j_call	cdr3_aa
TRBV27	TRBJ1-5	ASSAGPRGGSQPQH
TRBV7-8	TRBJ2-7	ASSLGDRVSYEQY
TRBV5-8	TRBJ1-5	ASSLVGANQPQH
TRBV6-6	TRBJ2-7	ASSSGQGIYEQY
TRBV29-1	TRBJ1-1	RGDRGF
TRBV6-1	TRBJ2-7	ASSEAWGGDEQY
TRBV27	TRBJ2-7	ASSPHGYEQY
TRBV30	TRBJ1-6	AWGDIGNSPLH
TRBV25-1	TRBJ2-2	ASSEGDRGKQTGELF
TRBV18	TRBJ1-2	ASSDMTDNYGYT
TRBV11-2	TRBJ2-7	ASSLDNPPSYEQY
TRBV23-1	TRBJ2-1	ASSHPLGGPEQF
TRBV7-9	TRBJ2-7	ASSLTGTGNHEQY
TRBV5-1	TRBJ2-3	ASSLETSGWGDTQY
TRBV25-1	TRBJ1-2	ASSENPASYGYT
TRBV5-1	TRBJ2-1	ASSLGGGYNEQF
TRBV7-9	TRBJ2-1	ASSLSNEQF
TRBV27	TRBJ1-4	ASSLYGATNEKLF
TRBV5-6	TRBJ2-1	ASTLGGEQF
TRBV28	TRBJ2-1	ASSPGTSSPYNEQF
TRBV11-1	TRBJ2-7	ASTIGPGAYEQY
TRBV9	TRBJ2-5	ASSHTSGGAGETQY
TRBV4-1	TRBJ2-3	ASSREGGAATDTQY
TRBV7-3	TRBJ1-1	ASSLTGYNTEAF
TRBV4-1	TRBJ1-5	ASSQTYGTNSNQPQH
TRBV5-5	TRBJ2-7	ASSYRADPGYEQY
TRBV5-4	TRBJ2-7	ASSLGGPLREQY
TRBV4-1	TRBJ2-4	ASSQGQGAGDIQY
TRBV30	TRBJ2-7	AWDPGQSTYEQY
TRBV2	TRBJ1-1	ASSDLSEAF
TRBV19	TRBJ2-1	ASSIGGLPSYNEQF
TRBV7-8	TRBJ1-3	ASNSGLSGNTIY
TRBV5-1	TRBJ2-3	ASSFRDYNTDTQY
TRBV25-1	TRBJ2-7	ASSGSYEQY
TRBV4-2	TRBJ1-2	ASSPQGGNYGYT
TRBV29-1	TRBJ1-1	SVEGGANTEAF
TRBV7-3	TRBJ1-4	ASSLGRGPTATNEKLF
TRBV5-1	TRBJ2-5	ASFLGVSGQETQY
TRBV9	TRBJ1-2	ASSVVDRGPGYT
TRBV19	TRBJ1-5	ASSIGGERRNQPQH
TRBV27	TRBJ2-2	ASSLWGIGELF
TRBV7-9	TRBJ2-7	ASSFGQGPLEQY
TRBV7-7	TRBJ2-3	ASSLVVTDTQY
TRBV6-1	TRBJ1-3	ASSEATTGTGNTIY
TRBV9	TRBJ2-4	ASSFGGLGVGGNIQY
TRBV4-1	TRBJ2-7	ASSQDWTELYEQY
TRBV27	TRBJ2-1	ASSSAGGRYNEQF
TRBV10-3	TRBJ2-1	AISESPGHNEQF
TRBV12-5	TRBJ1-1	ASGLGDILNTEAF
TRBV2	TRBJ2-7	ASSEMRGYSYEQY
TRBV29-1	TRBJ1-2	SAPDSNYGYT
TRBV11-3	TRBJ2-5	ASSQGRAEEQETQY
TRBV19	TRBJ2-1	ASSVLAGLYNEQF
TRBV29-1	TRBJ1-1	SVEEMENTEAF
TRBV7-7	TRBJ2-2	ASGRAGELF
TRBV13	TRBJ2-1	ASSLQGAFYNEQF
TRBV7-6	TRBJ1-2	ASSLGGTGYGYT
TRBV7-9	TRBJ1-1	ASSSPGTGNTEAF
TRBV19	TRBJ1-5	ASNQGSRNQPQH
TRBV7-9	TRBJ2-7	ASSAGTVYYEQY